The TCR beta chain described here comes from a study of blood T cell repertoires in COVID-19. The wider study: The study drew acute and convalescent COVID-19 samples from the United States, Italy and Spain.

Profiled with immunoSEQ multiplex PCR; TCRdb holds only in-frame clones, not every one. The top ten clones hold approximately 9.4% of a sample with about 240,000 clones, roughly four fifths of them seen once. The TCR comes from a woman older than 75 with acute or convalescent COVID-19. Sequenced: peripheral blood.

The DNA for the CDR3 is TGTGCCAGTAAAAACGGGGCTAACTATGGCTACACCTTC. Protein product: CASKNGANYGYTF. The V gene is TRBV19, the J gene TRBJ1-2; D gene unclear. Germline assignment: CDR1 LNHDA and CDR2 SQIVND (reference sequence). The CDR3 covers 13 residues. V lost 7 bases and J 0 bases, leaving 9 bases between the germline ends.